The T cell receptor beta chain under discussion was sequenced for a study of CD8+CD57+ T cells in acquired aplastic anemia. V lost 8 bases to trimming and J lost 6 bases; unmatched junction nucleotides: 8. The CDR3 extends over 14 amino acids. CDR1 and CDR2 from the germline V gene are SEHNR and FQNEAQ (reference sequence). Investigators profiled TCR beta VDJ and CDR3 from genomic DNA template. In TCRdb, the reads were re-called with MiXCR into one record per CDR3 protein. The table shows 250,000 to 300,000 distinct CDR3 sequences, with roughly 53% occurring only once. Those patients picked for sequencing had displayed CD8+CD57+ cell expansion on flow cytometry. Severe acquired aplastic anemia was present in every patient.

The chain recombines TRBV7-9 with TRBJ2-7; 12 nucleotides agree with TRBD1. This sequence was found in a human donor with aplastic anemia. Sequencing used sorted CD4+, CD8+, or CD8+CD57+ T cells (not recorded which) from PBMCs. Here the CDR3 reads CASEPGQGASEQYF. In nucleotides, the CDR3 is TGTGCCAGCGAACCGGGACAGGGGGCGTCCGAGCAGTACTTC.